This passage covers 9 T cell receptor beta chains from one sample sequenced in a study of blood T cell repertoires in COVID-19. Libraries were prepared by immunoSEQ multiplex PCR; TCRdb keeps only in-frame clonotypes and omits some of them. The sample holds some 290,000 clones; about nine tenths are singletons and the top ten take around 10%. The sequencing input was peripheral blood. These receptors were taken from a woman in her twenties or thirties with COVID-19, enrolled during active disease.

The chain has TRBV19 and TRBJ2-3, with D maybe TRBD2 (7 bases). Germline loops: CDR1 LNHDA, CDR2 SQIVND (reference sequence). The CDR3 spans 14 residues. The V gene lost 10 bases and the J gene lost 1 base, with 15 bases spanning the gap. Here the CDR3 DNA reads TGTGCCACCAGGGGACTACCCCGCACAGATACGCAGTATTTT. It codes for CATRGLPRTDTQYF.

V gene TRBV5-8 combines with J gene TRBJ1-6; the D gene is possibly TRBD1 (6 bases). Deletions cut 2 bases from V and 9 bases from J, with 18 bases between. The germline gives CDR1 SGHTS, CDR2 YDEGEE. CDR3 size: 16 residues. The CDR3 nucleotides are TGTGCCAGCAGCTTATTACGGGAGGGGGAGAGTTCACCCCTCCACTTT. It encodes CASSLLREGESSPLHF.

This chain links TRBV5-1 with TRBJ2-5; the D gene is possibly TRBD1 (5 bases). From germline, CDR1 is SGHRS and CDR2 YFSETQ. Trimming removed 2 bases from V and 5 bases from J, with 13 bases in between. The CDR3 is 14 residues long. The CDR3 DNA follows: TGCGCCAGCAGCTTACAGGTTGTGGGGGAGACCCAGTACTTC. This gives the protein CASSLQVVGETQYF.

CDR3 in amino acids: CASIRAGSSYNEQFF. The DNA of the CDR3 is TGTGCCAGCATCCGAGCGGGGAGCTCCTACAATGAGCAGTTCTTC. The chain links TRBV6-6 to TRBJ2-1; 7 bases agree with TRBD2. The CDR3 covers 15 residues. CDR1 MNHNY and CDR2 SVGAGI come from the germline V gene (reference sequence). Trimming at V came to 7 bases and at J to 0 bases, leaving 6 bases not matched to a gene.

About this clone itself: This specimen includes other DNA sequences encoding the same CDR3. The chain employs TRBV5-1 and TRBJ1-5; 8 nucleotides agree with TRBD1. CDR1 is SGHRS, CDR2 YFSETQ, per germline. Germline trimming cut 0 bases from V and 1 base from J; bases unmatched to any gene: 0. This CDR3 is 15 amino acids long. The CDR3 bases are TGCGCCAGCAGCTTGGCAGGGGGCAGCAATCAGCCCCAGCATTTT. This gives the protein CASSLAGGSNQPQHF.

The gene calls are TRBV6-2 or TRBV6-3 and TRBJ1-3; 7 bases are shared with TRBD1. CDR3 length: 15 residues. J was trimmed by 4 bases and V by 6 bases; bases with no gene match: 9. Germline V gene sequence: CDR1 MNHEY, CDR2 SVGEGT. Written as DNA, the CDR3 is TGTGCCAGCAGCCGGGAGACAGGGCAAGGAAACACCATATATTTT. Translation gives CASSRETGQGNTIYF.

V is TRBV6-5 and J is TRBJ1-1; possibly TRBD1 for D (5 bases). CDR1 is MNHEY, CDR2 SVGAGI, per germline. This CDR3 has 16 amino acids. Trimming left V 2 bases short and J 4 bases short, with 17 bases between. The CDR3 bases are TGTGCCAGCAGTTACCTCCAGTTGGGAGGGGCCACTGAAGCTTTCTTT. The encoded protein is CASSYLQLGGATEAFF.

The chain is built from TRBV30 and TRBJ2-2, with TRBD2 matching 7 bases. The germline CDR1 and CDR2 sequences are GTSNPN and SVGIG (reference sequence). The CDR3 length is 13 residues. The V segment lost 4 bases and the J segment 6 bases; nucleotides outside the gene matches: 5. CDR3 nucleotides: TGTGCCTGGAACGGGAGGTGGGCCGGGGAGCTGTTTTTT. It specifies CAWNGRWAGELFF.

The V call is TRBV7-9, the J call TRBJ2-7, with a possible D match to TRBD2 (6 bases). The V end lost 1 base, the J end lost 7 bases, and 20 bases lay between the germline ends. The CDR3 contains 16 residues. Per germline, CDR1 SEHNR and CDR2 FQNEAQ (reference sequence). For the CDR3, the DNA is TGTGCCAGCAGCTTAGGCTCGGGTAGCGGACAAAAAGAGCAGTACTTC. Protein product: CASSLGSGSGQKEQYF.